This TCR beta chain was captured by sequencing in a study of blood T cells in healthy people across ages. This clonotype came up a few times. What it binds is not known. A J-beta primer mix and a sample-barcoded 5' primer were used in a second PCR of about 7 to 11 cycles. In TCRdb, the 5' RACE reads were re-called with MiXCR into one record per CDR3 protein. The sample gives hundreds of thousands of distinct CDR3 sequences, about 50% of which show up once; 13% is in the top ten. Points from the study as a whole: The fall in TCR beta diversity per million T cells was roughly linear with age. Naive CD4+ cell counts and diversity both ran higher in long-lived than in aged donors.

From germline, CDR1 is SQVTM and CDR2 ANQGSEA. The CDR3 has 13 residues. V lost 3 bases to trimming and J lost 0 bases, with 8 bases between them. The donors, all healthy, were Caucasians living in Russia, aged roughly 6 to 100. Total RNA extracted from each sample amounted to at least 6 micrograms. The chain joins TRBV29-1 to TRBJ2-5; D not certain. Input material: blood. This clonotype was sampled from an elderly woman in good health. CDR3 nucleotide sequence: TGCAGCGTTGATGTGGGGTACCAAGAGACCCAGTACTTC. Translation: CSVDVGYQETQYF. Combining the CDR3 with reference TRBV29-1 and TRBJ2-5 gives the whole variable domain SAVISQKPSRDICQRGTSLTIQCQVDSQVTMMFWYRQQPGQSLTLIATANQGSEATYESGFVIDKFPISRPNLTFSTLTVSNMSPEDSSIYLCSVDVGYQETQYFGPGTRLLVL.